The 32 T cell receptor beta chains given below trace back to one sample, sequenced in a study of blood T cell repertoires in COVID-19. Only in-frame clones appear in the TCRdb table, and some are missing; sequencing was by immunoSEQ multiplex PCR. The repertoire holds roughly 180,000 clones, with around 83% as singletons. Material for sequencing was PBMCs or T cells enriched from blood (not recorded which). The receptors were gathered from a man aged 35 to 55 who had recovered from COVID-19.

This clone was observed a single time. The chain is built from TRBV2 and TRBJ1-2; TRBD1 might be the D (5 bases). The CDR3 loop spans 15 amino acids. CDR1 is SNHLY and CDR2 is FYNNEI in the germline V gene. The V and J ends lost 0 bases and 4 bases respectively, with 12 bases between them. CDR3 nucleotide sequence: TGTGCCAGCAGTGAAGCGCTTGCAGGGATCTATGGCTACACCTTC. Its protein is CASSEALAGIYGYTF.

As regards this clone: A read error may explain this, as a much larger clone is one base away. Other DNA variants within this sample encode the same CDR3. The CDR3 DNA follows: TGTGCCAGCCGTCAGGGGGCGAGTGGCTATACCTTC. It encodes CASRQGASGYTF. This chain joins TRBV9 and TRBJ1-2; 8 nucleotides align to TRBD1. Looked up from germline, CDR1 is SGDLS and CDR2 is YYNGEE. This CDR3 region has 12 residues.

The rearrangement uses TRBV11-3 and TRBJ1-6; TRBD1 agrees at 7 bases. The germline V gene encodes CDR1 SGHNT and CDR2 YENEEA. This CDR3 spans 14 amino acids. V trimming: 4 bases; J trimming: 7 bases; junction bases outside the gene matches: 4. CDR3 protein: CASSYDRENSPLHF. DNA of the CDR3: TGTGCCAGCAGCTACGACAGGGAGAATTCACCCCTCCACTTT.

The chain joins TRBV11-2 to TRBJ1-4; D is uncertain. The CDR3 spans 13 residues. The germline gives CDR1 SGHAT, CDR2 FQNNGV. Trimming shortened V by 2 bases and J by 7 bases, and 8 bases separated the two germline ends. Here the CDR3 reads CASSLKAGEKLFF. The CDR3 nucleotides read TGTGCCAGCAGCTTAAAAGCGGGTGAAAAACTGTTTTTT.

The CDR3 DNA follows: TGTGCCAGCAGCTTGAACAGACCTCAGAACACCGGGGAGCTGTTTTTT. Its protein product is CASSLNRPQNTGELFF. V is TRBV5-5 and J is TRBJ2-2; D remains unclear. Trimming removed 1 base from V and 1 base from J, with 11 bases in between. The CDR3 totals 16 residues. Germline CDR1 SGHKS, CDR2 YYEKEE (reference sequence).

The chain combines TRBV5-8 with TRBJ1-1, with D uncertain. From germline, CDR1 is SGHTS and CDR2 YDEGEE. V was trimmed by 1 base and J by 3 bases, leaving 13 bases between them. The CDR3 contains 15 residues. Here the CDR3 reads CASSLSLRVYTEAFF. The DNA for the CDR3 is TGTGCCAGCAGCTTGTCTCTGCGGGTGTACACTGAAGCTTTCTTT. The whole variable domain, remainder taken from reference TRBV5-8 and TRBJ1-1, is EAGVTQSPTHLIKTRGQQATLRCSPISGHTSVYWYQQALGLGLQFLLWYDEGEERNRGNFPPRFSGRQFPNYSSELNVNALELEDSALYLCASSLSLRVYTEAFFGQGTRLTVV.

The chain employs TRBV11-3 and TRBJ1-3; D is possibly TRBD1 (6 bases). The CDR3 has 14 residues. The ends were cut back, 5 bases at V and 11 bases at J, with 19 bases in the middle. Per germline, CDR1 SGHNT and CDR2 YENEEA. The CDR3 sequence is CASSPSAGAPPIYF. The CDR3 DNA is TGTGCCAGCAGCCCTAGTGCGGGGGCCCCCCCCATATATTTT.

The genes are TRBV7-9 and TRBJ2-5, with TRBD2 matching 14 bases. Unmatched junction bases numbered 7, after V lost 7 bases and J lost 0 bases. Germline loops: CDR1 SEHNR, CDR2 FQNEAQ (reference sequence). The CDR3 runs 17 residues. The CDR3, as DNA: TGTGCCAGCAACCGACTAGCGGGGGGGAAGAACCAAGAGACCCAGTACTTC. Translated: CASNRLAGGKNQETQYF.

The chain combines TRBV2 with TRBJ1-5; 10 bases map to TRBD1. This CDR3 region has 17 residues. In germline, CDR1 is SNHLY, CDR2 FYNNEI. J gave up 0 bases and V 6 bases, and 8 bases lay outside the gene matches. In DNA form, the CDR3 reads TGTGCCAGCAGAGCGGCGGACAGGGGGTATAGCAATCAGCCCCAGCATTTT. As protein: CASRAADRGYSNQPQHF.

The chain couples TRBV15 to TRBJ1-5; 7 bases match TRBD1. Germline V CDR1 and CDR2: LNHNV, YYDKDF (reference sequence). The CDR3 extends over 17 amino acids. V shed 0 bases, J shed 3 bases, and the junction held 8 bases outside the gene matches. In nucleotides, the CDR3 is TGTGCCACCAGCAGAGATCTAGGGGGCGAGGTCAATCAGCCCCAGCATTTT. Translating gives CATSRDLGGEVNQPQHF.

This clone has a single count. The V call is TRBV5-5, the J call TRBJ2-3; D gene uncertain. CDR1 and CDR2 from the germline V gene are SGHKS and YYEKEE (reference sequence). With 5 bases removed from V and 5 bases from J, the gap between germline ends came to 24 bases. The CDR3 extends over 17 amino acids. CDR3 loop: CASRPLHDSGLGDTQYF. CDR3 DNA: TGTGCCAGCAGACCCCTCCATGATAGTGGGCTGGGAGATACGCAGTATTTT.

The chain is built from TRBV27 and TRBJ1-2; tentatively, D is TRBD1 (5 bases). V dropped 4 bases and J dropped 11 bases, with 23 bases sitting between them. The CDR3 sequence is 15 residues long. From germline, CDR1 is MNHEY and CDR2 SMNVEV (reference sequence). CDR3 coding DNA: TGTGCCAGCAGTTCGTACAGTGACAGAGTGTTGAGGTACACCTTC. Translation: CASSSYSDRVLRYTF.

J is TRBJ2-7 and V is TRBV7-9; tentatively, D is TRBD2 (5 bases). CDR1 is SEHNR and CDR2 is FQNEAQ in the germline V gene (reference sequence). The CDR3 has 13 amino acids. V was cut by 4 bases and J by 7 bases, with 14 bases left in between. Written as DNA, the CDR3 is TGTGCCAGCAGCTCCACACGGGATGGGGAGCAGTACTTC. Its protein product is CASSSTRDGEQYF.

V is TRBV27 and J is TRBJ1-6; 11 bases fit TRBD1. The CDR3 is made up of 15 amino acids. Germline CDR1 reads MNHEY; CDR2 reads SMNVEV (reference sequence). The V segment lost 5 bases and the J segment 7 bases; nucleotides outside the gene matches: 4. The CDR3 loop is CASSRDRGMNSPLHF. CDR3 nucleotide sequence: TGTGCCAGCAGTCGGGACAGGGGGATGAATTCACCCCTCCACTTT.

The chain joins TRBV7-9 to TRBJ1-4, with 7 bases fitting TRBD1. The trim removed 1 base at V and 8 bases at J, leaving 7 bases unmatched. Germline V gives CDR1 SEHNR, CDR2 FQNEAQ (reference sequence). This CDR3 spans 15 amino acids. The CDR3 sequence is CASSLDGTEGEKLFF. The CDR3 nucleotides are TGTGCCAGCAGCTTAGACGGGACAGAGGGAGAAAAACTGTTTTTT.

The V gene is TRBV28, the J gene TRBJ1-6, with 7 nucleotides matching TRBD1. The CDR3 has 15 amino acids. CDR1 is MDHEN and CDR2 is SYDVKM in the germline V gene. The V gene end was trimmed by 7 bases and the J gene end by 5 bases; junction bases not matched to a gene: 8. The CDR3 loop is CASILRTGHNSPLHF. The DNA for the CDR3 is TGTGCCAGCATACTGCGGACAGGCCATAATTCACCCCTCCACTTT.

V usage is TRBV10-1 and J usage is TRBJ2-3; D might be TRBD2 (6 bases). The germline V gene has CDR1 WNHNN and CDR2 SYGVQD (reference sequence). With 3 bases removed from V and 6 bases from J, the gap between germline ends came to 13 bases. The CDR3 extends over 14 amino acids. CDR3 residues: CASSDRREWDTQYF. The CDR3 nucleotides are TGCGCCAGCAGTGATAGACGGGAGTGGGATACGCAGTATTTT.

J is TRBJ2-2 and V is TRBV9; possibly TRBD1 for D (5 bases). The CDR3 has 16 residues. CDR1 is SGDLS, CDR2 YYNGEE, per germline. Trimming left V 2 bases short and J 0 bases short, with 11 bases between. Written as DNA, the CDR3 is TGTGCCAGCAGCGTCGACAGCTTCGCGAACACCGGGGAGCTGTTTTTT. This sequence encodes CASSVDSFANTGELFF.

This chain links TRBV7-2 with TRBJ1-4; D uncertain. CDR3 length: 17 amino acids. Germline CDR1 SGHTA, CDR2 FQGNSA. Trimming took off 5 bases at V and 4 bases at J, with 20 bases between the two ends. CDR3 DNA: TGTGCCAGCAGCCCTGTCTTATGGCAGGATTTTAATGAAAAACTGTTTTTT. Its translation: CASSPVLWQDFNEKLFF.

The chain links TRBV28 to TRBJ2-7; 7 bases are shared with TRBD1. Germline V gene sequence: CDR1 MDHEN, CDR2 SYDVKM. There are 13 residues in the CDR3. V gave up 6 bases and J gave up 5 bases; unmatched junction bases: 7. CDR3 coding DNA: TGTGCCAGCAGAAAGACAGGGTTAGACGAGCAGTACTTC. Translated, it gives CASRKTGLDEQYF.

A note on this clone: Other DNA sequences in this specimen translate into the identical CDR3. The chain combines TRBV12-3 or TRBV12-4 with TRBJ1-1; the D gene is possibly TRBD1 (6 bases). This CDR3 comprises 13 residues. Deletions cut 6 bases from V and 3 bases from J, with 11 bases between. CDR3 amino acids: CASRISGDTEAFF. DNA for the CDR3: TGTGCCAGCAGGATTTCAGGGGACACTGAAGCTTTCTTT.

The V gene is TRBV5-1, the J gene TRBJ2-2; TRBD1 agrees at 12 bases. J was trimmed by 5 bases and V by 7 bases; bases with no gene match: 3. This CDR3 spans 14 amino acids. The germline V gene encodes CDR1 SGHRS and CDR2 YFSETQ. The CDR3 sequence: CASPGQGATGELFF. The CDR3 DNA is TGCGCCAGCCCGGGACAGGGGGCGACCGGGGAGCTGTTTTTT.

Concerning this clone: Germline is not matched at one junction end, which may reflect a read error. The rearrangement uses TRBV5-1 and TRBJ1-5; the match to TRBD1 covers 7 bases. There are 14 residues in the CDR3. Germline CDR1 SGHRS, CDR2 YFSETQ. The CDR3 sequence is CASSLEPGDSKRDF. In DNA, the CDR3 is TGCGCCAGCAGCTTGGAACCGGGGGACAGTAAAAGGGATTTT.

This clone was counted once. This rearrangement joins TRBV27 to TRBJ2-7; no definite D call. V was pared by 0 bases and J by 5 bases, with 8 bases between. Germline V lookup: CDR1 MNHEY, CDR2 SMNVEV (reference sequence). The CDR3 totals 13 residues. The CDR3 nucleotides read TGTGCCAGCAGTTTATCCCGTAGAAACGAGCAGTACTTC. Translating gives CASSLSRRNEQYF.

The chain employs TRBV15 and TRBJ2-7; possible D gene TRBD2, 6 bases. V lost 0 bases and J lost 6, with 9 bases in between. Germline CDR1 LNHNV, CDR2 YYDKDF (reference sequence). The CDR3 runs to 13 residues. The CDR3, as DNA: TGTGCCACCAGCAGAGATTTGGGGGGCGAGCAGTACTTC. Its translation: CATSRDLGGEQYF.

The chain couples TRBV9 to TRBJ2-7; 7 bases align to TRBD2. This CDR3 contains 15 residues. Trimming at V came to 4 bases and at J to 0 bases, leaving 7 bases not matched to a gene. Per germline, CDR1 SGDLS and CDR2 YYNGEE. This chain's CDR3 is CASSRDGGSSYEQYF. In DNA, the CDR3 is TGTGCCAGCAGCCGCGACGGGGGGAGCTCCTACGAGCAGTACTTC.

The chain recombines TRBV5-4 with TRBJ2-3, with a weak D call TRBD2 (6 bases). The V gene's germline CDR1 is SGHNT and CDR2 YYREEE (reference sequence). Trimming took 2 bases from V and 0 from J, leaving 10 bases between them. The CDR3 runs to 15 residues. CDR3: CASSFDGGSTDTQYF. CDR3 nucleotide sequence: TGTGCCAGCAGCTTCGACGGGGGTAGCACAGATACGCAGTATTTT.

CDR3 sequence (DNA): TGTGCCAGCAGCGGACACAGAGAAGAGAGCTACACCTTC. Its translation: CASSGHREESYTF. The chain couples TRBV3-1 (or the pseudogene TRBV3-2) to TRBJ1-2, with D possibly being TRBD1 (5 bases). Germline CDR1 reads LGHDT; CDR2 reads YNNKEL (reference sequence). This CDR3 spans 13 amino acids. V was trimmed by 5 bases and J by 9 bases, leaving 16 bases between them.

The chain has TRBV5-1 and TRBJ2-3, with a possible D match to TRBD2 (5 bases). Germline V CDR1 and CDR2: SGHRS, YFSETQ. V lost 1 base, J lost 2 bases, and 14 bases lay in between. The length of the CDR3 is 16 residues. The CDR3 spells CASSLSGSQSTDTQYF. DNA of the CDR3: TGCGCCAGCAGCTTGAGCGGCTCCCAGTCCACAGATACGCAGTATTTT.

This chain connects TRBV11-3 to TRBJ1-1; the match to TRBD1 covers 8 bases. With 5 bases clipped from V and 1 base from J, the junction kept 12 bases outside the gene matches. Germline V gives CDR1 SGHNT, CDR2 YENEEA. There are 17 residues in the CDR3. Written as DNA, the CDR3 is TGTGCCAGCAGCCACGGAGGGCAGGGGGCGTGGAACACTGAAGCTTTCTTT. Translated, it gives CASSHGGQGAWNTEAFF.

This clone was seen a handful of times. The CDR3 DNA reads as TGTGCCAGCAGCTGGCCGACAGGGCCTAATGAAAAACTGTTTTTT. Translation gives CASSWPTGPNEKLFF. V usage is TRBV5-5 and J usage is TRBJ1-4; TRBD1 matches 7 bases. The CDR3 sequence is 15 residues long. CDR1 is SGHKS, CDR2 YYEKEE, per germline (reference sequence). Trimming cost V 3 bases and J 3 bases; bases outside gene matches: 5.

Written as DNA, the CDR3 is TGTGCCAGCAGTTTCGGCCCGACAGGGGGAAATGAAAAACTGTTTTTT. Translation gives CASSFGPTGGNEKLFF. The chain joins TRBV27 to TRBJ1-4; 9 bases match TRBD1. Per the germline V gene, CDR1 is MNHEY and CDR2 is SMNVEV (reference sequence). Trimming removed 3 bases from V and 5 bases from J; junction bases left unmatched: 7. The CDR3 has 16 amino acids. Using reference TRBV27 and TRBJ1-4 for the parts outside the CDR3, the full variable domain is EAQVTQNPRYLITVTGKKLTVTCSQNMNHEYMSWYRQDPGLGLRQIYYSMNVEVTDKGDVPEGYKVSRKEKRNFPLILESPSPNQTSLYFCASSFGPTGGNEKLFFGSGTQLSVL.